These T cell receptor beta chains were read from a single sample in a study of CD8+ T cells in alopecia areata. Measured with immunoSEQ multiplex PCR; TCRdb has only the in-frame clones, and not every one. The table records approximately 180,000 clones, 50% to 75% of them present only once. Specimen: CD4+ T cells sorted from blood, collected between weeks 55 and 65, from a patient treated with tofacitinib. All receptors derive from a human donor with alopecia areata. Each CDR3 is given with its conserved first and last residue. The order of the fields is J gene, clone size, V gene, D gene, CDR3 DNA, CDR3 protein. The D gene is left open where the match is weak. Clone sizes are given selectively: once, few, many, or a class where the clone is expanded.

TRBJ1-5 . TRBV6-7 . TGTGCCAGCAGCCTAGCCAGGGCGATAGGCAATCAGCCCCAGCATTTT CASSLARAIGNQPQHF
TRBJ2-5 . TRBV6-6 . TGTGCCAGCAGTTACTCGATGGGGGGCCAAGAGACCCAGTACTTC CASSYSMGGQETQYF
TRBJ2-3 . TRBV19 . TGTGCCAGTAGTATAGGACTAACCACAGATACGCAGTATTTT CASSIGLTTDTQYF
TRBJ2-5 . TRBV7-2 . TGTGCCAGCAGCTTAGACAGGATAGAGACCCAGTACTTC CASSLDRIETQYF
TRBJ1-4 . TRBV6-1 . TGTGCCAGCACGCTACAGGTGGATGATGAAAAACTGTTTTTT CASTLQVDDEKLFF
TRBJ1-5 . TRBV19 . TGTGCCACCCAAATCGCCAGAAATCAGCCCCAGCATTTT CATQIARNQPQHF
TRBJ2-7 . TRBV18 . TGTGCCAGCTCACCCACGTGGAGAGGTTACGAGCAGTACTTC CASSPTWRGYEQYF
TRBJ2-1 few TRBV7-2 . TGTGCCAGCAGTACTCCAGGGGTATATGAGCAGTTCTTC CASSTPGVYEQFF
TRBJ2-7 . TRBV4-2 . TGTGCCAGCAGCCAATCGAGCTACGAGCAGTACTTC CASSQSSYEQYF
TRBJ1-1 few TRBV7-3 TRBD1 TGTGCCAGCAGCTTGGATGGGACAGGGGGCGCTGGGGAAGCTTTCTTT CASSLDGTGGAGEAFF
TRBJ2-5 . TRBV14 . TGTGCCAGCAGCCAAGTTCAAGAGACCCAGTACTTC CASSQVQETQYF
TRBJ1-1 few TRBV5-4 . TGTGCCAGCAGCCTGGACTTGAACACTGAAGCTTTCTTT CASSLDLNTEAFF
TRBJ1-2 . TRBV30 . TGTGCCTGGAGTCAGGGTACCTATGGCTACACCTTC CAWSQGTYGYTF
TRBJ2-7 . TRBV9 . TGTGCCAGCAGCGTAGGGTACAAACCATCCTACGAGCAGTACTTC CASSVGYKPSYEQYF
TRBJ2-3 . TRBV29-1 . TGCAGCGTTCGGCAGGACTCAACAGATACGCAGTATTTT CSVRQDSTDTQYF
TRBJ2-2 once TRBV4-1 TRBD2 TGCGCCAGCAGCCAAGATGGTAGCGGGGCGTTATTTTCCGGGGAGCTGTTTTTT CASSQDGSGALFSGELFF
TRBJ2-5 few TRBV5-6 . TGTGCCAGCAGCTTGCGGGCAGGGGAGACCCAGTACTTC CASSLRAGETQYF